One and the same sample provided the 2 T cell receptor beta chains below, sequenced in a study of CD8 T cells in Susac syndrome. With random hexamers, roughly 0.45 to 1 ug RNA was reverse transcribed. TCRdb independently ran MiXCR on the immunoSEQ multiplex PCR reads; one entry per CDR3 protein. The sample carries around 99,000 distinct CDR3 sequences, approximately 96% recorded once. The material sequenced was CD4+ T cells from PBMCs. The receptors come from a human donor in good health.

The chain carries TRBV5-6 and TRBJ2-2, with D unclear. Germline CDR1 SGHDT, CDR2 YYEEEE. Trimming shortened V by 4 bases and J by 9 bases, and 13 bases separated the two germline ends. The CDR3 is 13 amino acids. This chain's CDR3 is CASSPRHGRELFF. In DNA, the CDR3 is TGTGCCAGCAGCCCACGACATGGGCGGGAGCTGTTTTTT.

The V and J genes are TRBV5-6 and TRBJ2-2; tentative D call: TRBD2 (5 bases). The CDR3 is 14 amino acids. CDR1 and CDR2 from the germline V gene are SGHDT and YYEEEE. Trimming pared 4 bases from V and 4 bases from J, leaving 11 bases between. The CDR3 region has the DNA TGTGCCAGCAGCATTGGGGAGCGCACCGGGGAGCTGTTTTTT. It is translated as CASSIGERTGELFF.